This is a list of T cell receptor beta chains from one sample in a study of blood T cell repertoires in COVID-19. The protocol was immunoSEQ multiplex PCR, while the TCRdb copy is restricted to in-frame clones and leaves out a portion. The sample yields 150,000 to 200,000 clones, about 77% seen once. The material sequenced was PBMCs or T cells enriched from blood (not recorded which). The receptors derive from a woman in her 50s with acute COVID-19. CDR3s include the opening cysteine and the closing phenylalanine or tryptophan. Fields, in order: D gene, V gene, clone size, J gene, CDR3 protein, CDR3 DNA. The D gene is left open where the match is weak. A row's size may be missing; if present it is once, few, many or a size class.

D gene: TRBD2; V gene: TRBV6-4; clone size: .; J gene: TRBJ2-3; CDR3 protein: CASSRDTSGPDTQYF; CDR3 DNA: TGTGCCAGCAGTCGCGATACTAGCGGTCCAGATACGCAGTATTTT
D gene: TRBD1; V gene: TRBV12-3/TRBV12-4; clone size: once; J gene: TRBJ1-2; CDR3 protein: CASSTRDSYGYTF; CDR3 DNA: TGTGCCAGCAGCACCCGGGACAGCTATGGCTACACCTTC
D gene: TRBD2; V gene: TRBV24-1; clone size: .; J gene: TRBJ2-1; CDR3 protein: CATSDSLLAGGIYEQFF; CDR3 DNA: TGTGCCACCAGTGATTCGCTACTAGCGGGGGGTATATATGAGCAGTTCTTC
D gene: .; V gene: TRBV5-1; clone size: once; J gene: TRBJ2-5; CDR3 protein: CASSLGGVYQETQYF; CDR3 DNA: TGCGCCAGCAGCTTGGGCGGGGTGTACCAAGAGACCCAGTACTTC
D gene: .; V gene: TRBV6-5; clone size: .; J gene: TRBJ2-1; CDR3 protein: CASNNYNEQFF; CDR3 DNA: TGTGCCAGCAATAACTACAATGAGCAGTTCTTC
D gene: TRBD2; V gene: TRBV7-2; clone size: .; J gene: TRBJ2-3; CDR3 protein: CASSLALISGGATDTQYF; CDR3 DNA: TGTGCCAGCAGCTTAGCTTTGATTAGCGGGGGGGCCACAGATACGCAGTATTTT
D gene: TRBD1; V gene: TRBV28; clone size: .; J gene: TRBJ1-2; CDR3 protein: CASTPGQPYVGTF; CDR3 DNA: TGTGCCAGCACCCCGGGACAGCCTTATGTGGGTACCTTC
D gene: TRBD1; V gene: TRBV7-9; clone size: .; J gene: TRBJ1-1; CDR3 protein: CASSPGGNTEAFF; CDR3 DNA: TGTGCCAGCAGCCCAGGGGGGAACACTGAAGCTTTCTTT
D gene: .; V gene: TRBV27; clone size: .; J gene: TRBJ2-2; CDR3 protein: CASSPYRDHTGELFF; CDR3 DNA: TGTGCCAGCAGTCCATACAGGGACCACACCGGGGAGCTGTTTTTT
D gene: .; V gene: TRBV9; clone size: .; J gene: TRBJ1-1; CDR3 protein: CASSAFTEAFF; CDR3 DNA: TGTGCCAGCAGCGCTTTCACTGAAGCTTTCTTT